What follows are 14 T cell receptor beta chains derived from one specimen sequenced in a study of T cell therapy after organ transplantation. Antigen specificity for these receptors is unknown. TCRdb keeps only in-frame clones here, not all; method: immunoSEQ multiplex PCR. The sample contains fewer than 25,000 clones, about four fifths of which appear only once. Time point given: 4-8 weeks after completion of therapy. The sequences come from CD8+ T cells from blood, collected after autologous CMV-specific T cell therapy. The source is a human patient who had received a solid organ transplant and had CMV disease. Some T cells may be graft donor cells.

The chain uses TRBV2 and TRBJ2-1, with TRBD2 matching 7 bases. The CDR3 has 15 residues. Losses at the gene ends were 5 bases for V and 9 bases for J; bases not matched to a gene: 13. CDR1 and CDR2 from the germline V gene are SNHLY and FYNNEI. The CDR3 region has the DNA TGTGCCAGCAGTCATATGGGGAGGGAGCTGATTGAGCAGTTCTTC. Its translation: CASSHMGRELIEQFF. Full variable domain (missing parts from reference TRBV2 and TRBJ2-1): EPEVTQTPSHQVTQMGQEVILRCVPISNHLYFYWYRQILGQKVEFLVSFYNNEISEKSEIFDDQFSVERPDGSNFTLKIRSTKLEDSAMYFCASSHMGRELIEQFFGPGTRLTVL.

This chain uses TRBV19 with TRBJ2-7, with 8 bases fitting TRBD1. The germline V gene has CDR1 LNHDA and CDR2 SQIVND (reference sequence). Germline trimming cut 7 bases from V and 4 bases from J; bases unmatched to any gene: 6. This CDR3 contains 13 residues. In DNA form, the CDR3 reads TGTGCCAGTACCCCAGGGGGCTTGTACGAGCAGTACTTC. The encoded protein is CASTPGGLYEQYF.

The gene calls are TRBV6-5 and TRBJ1-6; TRBD1 is a possible D gene (6 bases). The V gene lost 5 bases and the J gene lost 9 bases, with 11 bases spanning the gap. Germline V gives CDR1 MNHEY, CDR2 SVGAGI. This CDR3 has 13 residues. As DNA, the CDR3 is TGTGCCAGCAGTCCAGGGGTCTCTTCACCCCTCCACTTT. As protein: CASSPGVSSPLHF.

The chain couples TRBV5-4 to TRBJ2-5; the match to TRBD1 covers 9 bases. Germline assignment: CDR1 SGHNT and CDR2 YYREEE (reference sequence). The CDR3 covers 15 residues. The ends lost 0 bases at V and 5 bases at J; junction bases unmatched: 5. The CDR3 loop is CASSLATGGEETQYF. The DNA of the CDR3 is TGTGCCAGCAGCTTGGCGACAGGGGGGGAGGAGACCCAGTACTTC.

The chain couples TRBV6-5 to TRBJ2-6; D is possibly TRBD1 (5 bases). The CDR3 runs 16 residues. V was clipped by 7 bases and J by 1 base, with 14 bases between them. CDR1 and CDR2 from the germline V gene are MNHEY and SVGAGI. CDR3 sequence: CASTYEAGSGANVLTF. DNA of the CDR3: TGTGCCAGCACTTATGAGGCAGGGTCTGGGGCCAACGTCCTGACTTTC.

The rearrangement links TRBV4-1 to TRBJ1-5, with unresolved D. Germline CDR1 MGHRA, CDR2 YSYEKL. The germline V and J ends were trimmed by 1 base and 4 bases, with 8 bases remaining between them. The CDR3 spans 14 residues. In DNA, the CDR3 is TGCGCCAGCAGCCAAGGGGTAGCAAATCAGCCCCAGCATTTT. Its protein is CASSQGVANQPQHF.

The chain carries TRBV7-9 and TRBJ2-1; no reliable D call. V lost 3 bases and J 0 bases, leaving 9 bases between the germline ends. Germline V lookup: CDR1 SEHNR, CDR2 FQNEAQ (reference sequence). The CDR3 is 15 residues long. The CDR3 is CASSFPGSSYNEQFF. The DNA for the CDR3 is TGTGCCAGCAGCTTTCCGGGTAGCTCCTACAATGAGCAGTTCTTC.

Notes on this clone: Other DNA variants within this sample encode the same CDR3. The chain couples TRBV6-6 to TRBJ1-2; D perhaps matches TRBD1 (6 bases). V dropped 3 bases and J dropped 2 bases, with 7 bases sitting between them. The CDR3 extends over 13 amino acids. Germline V gives CDR1 MNHNY, CDR2 SVGAGI (reference sequence). In nucleotides, the CDR3 is TGTGCCAGCAGTTATACAGGGAACTATGGCTACACCTTC. Translating gives CASSYTGNYGYTF.

The chain carries TRBV30 and TRBJ2-5; TRBD1 might be the D (6 bases). Per germline, CDR1 GTSNPN and CDR2 SVGIG (reference sequence). The CDR3 has 14 amino acids. Trimming removed 2 bases at V and 1 base at J, with 11 bases between. CDR3 sequence (DNA): TGTGCCTGGAGTTGGACAGCCTTCCAAGAGACCCAGTACTTC. It yields the protein CAWSWTAFQETQYF. Based on the CDR3 plus reference TRBV30 and TRBJ2-5, the full variable domain is SQTIHQWPATLVQPVGSPLSLECTVEGTSNPNLYWYRQAAGRGLQLLFYSVGIGQISSEVPQNLSASRPQDRQFILSSKKLLLSDSGFYLCAWSWTAFQETQYFGPGTRLLVL.

This clone was counted a few times. This chain uses TRBV5-1 with TRBJ1-1, with D possibly TRBD1 on 6 matching bases. This CDR3 has 14 amino acids. Germline loops: CDR1 SGHRS, CDR2 YFSETQ. V dropped 4 bases and J dropped 1 base, with 11 bases sitting between them. The DNA of the CDR3 is TGCGCCAGCAGCATCGGACAGCCGAACACTGAAGCTTTCTTT. Translating it yields CASSIGQPNTEAFF.

The chain combines TRBV15 with TRBJ1-1, with D maybe TRBD1 (5 bases). The CDR3 extends over 15 amino acids. CDR1 LNHNV and CDR2 YYDKDF come from the germline V gene (reference sequence). V lost 3 bases and J 2 bases, leaving 13 bases between the germline ends. CDR3 region: CATSSTEGANTEAFF. Written as DNA, the CDR3 is TGTGCCACCAGCAGTACCGAAGGGGCCAACACTGAAGCTTTCTTT.

This chain uses TRBV2 with TRBJ1-1, with 9 bases that match TRBD1. From germline, CDR1 is SNHLY and CDR2 FYNNEI. J gave up 3 bases and V 2 bases, and 13 bases lay outside the gene matches. This CDR3 is built from 18 residues. Written as DNA, the CDR3 is TGTGCCAGCAGTGAACTTCCGGGACAGGGCTGGGTGGACACTGAAGCTTTCTTT. It yields the protein CASSELPGQGWVDTEAFF. Based on the CDR3 plus reference TRBV2 and TRBJ1-1, the full variable domain is EPEVTQTPSHQVTQMGQEVILRCVPISNHLYFYWYRQILGQKVEFLVSFYNNEISEKSEIFDDQFSVERPDGSNFTLKIRSTKLEDSAMYFCASSELPGQGWVDTEAFFGQGTRLTVV.

This chain uses TRBV5-6 with TRBJ2-7; a possible D gene is TRBD1 (5 bases). The CDR3 consists of 13 residues. CDR1 is SGHDT, CDR2 YYEEEE, per germline. V was cut by 0 bases and J by 2 bases, with 6 bases left in between. CDR3 region: CASSLEGPYEQYF. The CDR3 DNA reads as TGTGCCAGCAGCTTGGAGGGGCCCTACGAGCAGTACTTC.

V gene TRBV7-3 combines with J gene TRBJ1-2; D is possibly TRBD1 (5 bases). Trimming removed 3 bases from V and 0 bases from J, with 5 bases in between. Per germline, CDR1 SGHTA and CDR2 FQGTGA. The CDR3 contains 13 residues. CDR3 nucleotides: TGTGCCAGCAGCTTGACAGCTAACTATGGCTACACCTTC. This sequence encodes CASSLTANYGYTF.